Shown below are 29 T cell receptor beta chains from a single sample sequenced in a study of control samples from healthy donors and cancer patients. Using immunoSEQ multiplex PCR, the repertoire was profiled, and TCRdb retains in-frame clones only, with some absent. The sample records 73,000 or so clones, roughly 87% being singletons. What was sequenced was blood. These receptor sequences come from a woman aged 50 to 60 in good health.

The chain uses TRBV19 and TRBJ2-1; the match to TRBD2 covers 15 bases. CDR1 is LNHDA, CDR2 SQIVND, per germline (reference sequence). V lost 1 base to trimming and J lost 8 bases; unmatched junction nucleotides: 3. CDR3 size: 16 residues. Written as DNA, the CDR3 is TGTGCCAGTAGTATAGCGGGACTAGCGGGAGGCTATGAGCAGTTCTTC. Encoded protein: CASSIAGLAGGYEQFF.

CDR3 sequence reads: CASSLNGQETQYF. The CDR3 nucleotides are TGCGCCAGCAGCTTGAACGGGCAAGAGACCCAGTACTTC. The V gene is TRBV5-1, the J gene TRBJ2-5; D not certain. V was clipped by 1 base and J by 2 bases, with 6 bases between them. Germline values: CDR1 SGHRS, CDR2 YFSETQ. The CDR3 spans 13 residues.

This chain joins TRBV18 and TRBJ2-5; TRBD1 aligns across 11 bases. The CDR3 spans 13 residues. Germline assignment: CDR1 KGHSH and CDR2 LQKENI. With V trimmed by 6 bases and J by 5 bases, 2 bases remained unmatched. This chain's CDR3 is CASSRDRGETQYF. CDR3 nucleotides: TGTGCCAGCTCTCGGGACAGGGGGGAGACCCAGTACTTC.

The chain combines TRBV29-1 with TRBJ2-1; D call uncertain. V gave up 3 bases and J gave up 6 bases, with 6 bases separating them. The CDR3 is 11 residues long. Germline CDR1 and CDR2: SQVTM and ANQGSEA. The DNA of the CDR3 is TGCAGCGTTGACTCAGGCAATGAGCAGTTCTTC. Protein product: CSVDSGNEQFF.

The chain carries TRBV19 and TRBJ2-5, with 7 positions matching TRBD2. CDR1 and CDR2 from the germline V gene are LNHDA and SQIVND (reference sequence). Trimming took 4 bases from V and 2 from J; bases not matched to a gene: 4. The CDR3 sequence is 14 residues long. The CDR3 region is CASSTTGLQETQYF. CDR3 DNA sequence: TGTGCCAGTAGTACCACGGGACTACAAGAGACCCAGTACTTC.

The chain carries TRBV19 and TRBJ2-1, with 10 bases fitting TRBD2. Germline V gene lookup returns CDR1 LNHDA and CDR2 SQIVND (reference sequence). CDR3 length equals 16 residues. V was pared by 1 base and J by 8 bases, with 8 bases of the junction left unmatched. The CDR3 reads CASSIGGAGGSDEQFF. The CDR3 DNA sequence: TGTGCCAGTAGTATAGGGGGAGCGGGAGGGAGTGATGAGCAGTTCTTC.

On this clone itself: The same CDR3 is also encoded by other DNA sequences in this sample. This chain uses TRBV9 with TRBJ1-1; TRBD1 agrees at 9 bases. This CDR3 has 14 amino acids. Germline V CDR1 and CDR2: SGDLS, YYNGEE. Germline trimming cut 2 bases from V and 1 base from J; bases unmatched to any gene: 0. The DNA of the CDR3 is TGTGCCAGCAGCGTGGGACAGGGGAACACTGAAGCTTTCTTT. It yields the protein CASSVGQGNTEAFF.

The chain links TRBV30 to TRBJ1-1, with TRBD1 matching over 7 bases. The CDR3 is 12 amino acids. The trim removed 4 bases at V and 4 bases at J, leaving 3 bases unmatched. The germline V gene encodes CDR1 GTSNPN and CDR2 SVGIG (reference sequence). CDR3 nucleotide sequence: TGTGCCTGGATCCCAGGGGGCACTGAAGCTTTCTTT. Residues: CAWIPGGTEAFF.

The chain couples TRBV5-1 to TRBJ1-5; TRBD1 agrees at 8 bases. J was trimmed by 6 bases and V by 3 bases; bases with no gene match: 11. This CDR3 is built from 16 residues. Germline lookup yields CDR1 SGHRS and CDR2 YFSETQ. The CDR3 spells CASSWAPDRVGQPQHF. The DNA for the CDR3 is TGCGCCAGCAGCTGGGCTCCGGACAGGGTAGGTCAGCCCCAGCATTTT. Supplemented by reference TRBV5-1 and TRBJ1-5, the full variable domain reads KAGVTQTPRYLIKTRGQQVTLSCSPISGHRSVSWYQQTPGQGLQFLFEYFSETQRNKGNFPGRFSGRQFSNSRSEMNVSTLELGDSALYLCASSWAPDRVGQPQHFGDGTRLSIL.

Comment on this clone: The same CDR3 is also encoded by other DNA sequences in this sample. The gene calls are TRBV28 and TRBJ1-5; tentative D call: TRBD1 (6 bases). Germline V CDR1 and CDR2: MDHEN, SYDVKM. This CDR3 is built from 13 residues. With 6 bases removed from V and 4 bases from J, the gap between germline ends came to 10 bases. The CDR3: CASREQGNQPQHF. CDR3 nucleotides: TGTGCCAGCAGGGAACAGGGAAATCAGCCCCAGCATTTT.

V is TRBV7-9 and J is TRBJ1-5; 7 nucleotides line up with TRBD1. J gave up 4 bases and V 1 base, and 7 bases lay outside the gene matches. The germline gives CDR1 SEHNR, CDR2 FQNEAQ (reference sequence). The CDR3 sequence is 16 residues long. CDR3 amino acids: CASSLGDRVPNQPQHF. CDR3 DNA: TGTGCCAGCAGCTTAGGGGACAGAGTCCCAAATCAGCCCCAGCATTTT.

The V gene is TRBV19, the J gene TRBJ2-2; no reliable D call. This CDR3 is 14 amino acids long. The V end was cut by 6 bases, the J end by 4 bases, with 12 bases between. Germline-derived CDR1 and CDR2 are LNHDA and SQIVND (reference sequence). CDR3 nucleotides: TGTGCCAGTAGGACGACCCGATTCACCGGGGAGCTGTTTTTT. Translated, it gives CASRTTRFTGELFF.

The chain couples TRBV18 to TRBJ2-1; D may correspond to TRBD1 or TRBD2 (5 bases each). The CDR3 runs to 14 residues. V lost 3 bases, J lost 5 bases, and 11 bases lay in between. Germline V gene data show CDR1 as KGHSH and CDR2 as LQKENI. CDR3: CASSPPGRNNEQFF. CDR3 DNA sequence: TGTGCCAGCTCACCCCCGGGGCGGAACAATGAGCAGTTCTTC.

J is TRBJ2-3 and V is TRBV20-1; D unresolved. Germline lookup yields CDR1 DFQATT and CDR2 SNEGSKA (reference sequence). There are 11 residues in the CDR3. V was clipped by 5 bases and J by 3 bases, with 6 bases between them. Here the CDR3 DNA reads TGCAGTGCTTATTCGACAGATACGCAGTATTTT. This codes for CSAYSTDTQYF.

The J gene is TRBJ1-5, the V gene TRBV6-6; D gene uncertain. Between the trimmed V and J ends, which lost 11 bases and 2 bases, there was a span of 16 bases. The germline V gene has CDR1 MNHNY and CDR2 SVGAGI (reference sequence). This CDR3 is 14 amino acids long. The CDR3, as DNA: TGTGCCGCACAAATGGTAACGGGCAATCAGCCCCAGCATTTT. It encodes CAAQMVTGNQPQHF.

The sample holds one count of this clone. Written as DNA, the CDR3 is TGCGCCAGCAGTGCGCATAGCGGGGCGAACACCGGGGAGCTGTTTTTT. Translation: CASSAHSGANTGELFF. The V gene is TRBV10-2, the J gene TRBJ2-2, with 8 nucleotides matching TRBD2. The CDR3 extends over 16 amino acids. Germline V gene data show CDR1 as WSHSY and CDR2 as SAAADI. Losses at the gene ends were 4 bases for V and 0 bases for J; bases not matched to a gene: 4.

V is TRBV4-1 and J is TRBJ2-1; tentative D call: TRBD2 (5 bases). Germline CDR1 and CDR2: MGHRA and YSYEKL. The CDR3 is made up of 15 amino acids. Trimming pared 0 bases from V and 2 bases from J, leaving 8 bases between. As DNA, the CDR3 is TGCGCCAGCAGCCAAGATTGGACTGCCTACAATGAGCAGTTCTTC. Translated, it gives CASSQDWTAYNEQFF.

CDR3: CASSLRGMNTEAFF. Here the CDR3 DNA reads TGTGCCAGCAGCTTACGGGGGATGAACACTGAAGCTTTCTTT. The rearrangement joins TRBV7-3 to TRBJ1-1; perhaps TRBD1 as D (5 bases). Germline V CDR1 and CDR2: SGHTA, FQGTGA. The V end was cut by 2 bases, the J end by 0 bases, with 7 bases between. The CDR3 totals 14 residues.

This clone was recorded once. V is TRBV28 and J is TRBJ1-3; D perhaps matches TRBD1 (5 bases). The length of the CDR3 is 13 residues. The germline V gene encodes CDR1 MDHEN and CDR2 SYDVKM. Trimming removed 6 bases from V and 8 bases from J, with 14 bases in between. CDR3 DNA: TGTGCCAGCAGCACAGGCAGGGAGGACACCATATATTTT. It encodes CASSTGREDTIYF. Complete variable domain (other parts from reference TRBV28 and TRBJ1-3): DVKVTQSSRYLVKRTGEKVFLECVQDMDHENMFWYRQDPGLGLRLIYFSYDVKMKEKGDIPEGYSVSREKKERFSLILESASTNQTSMYLCASSTGREDTIYFGEGSWLTVV.

The V call is TRBV6-5, the J call TRBJ2-7; 9 nucleotides match TRBD1. This CDR3 is 14 amino acids long. V dropped 5 bases and J dropped 2; count of bases not matched to a gene: 4. Germline V CDR1 and CDR2: MNHEY, SVGAGI. This CDR3 is CASSRGQGPYEQYF. The CDR3 coding sequence is TGTGCCAGCAGTCGCGGACAGGGGCCCTACGAGCAGTACTTC.

The J gene is TRBJ2-3, the V gene TRBV5-1; 11 bases agree with TRBD2. V lost 1 base and J lost 4; bases outside the gene matches: 2. The germline gives CDR1 SGHRS, CDR2 YFSETQ. This CDR3 is 15 amino acids long. CDR3 residues: CASSLLLAGADTQYF. CDR3 in DNA: TGCGCCAGCAGCTTGCTACTAGCGGGAGCAGATACGCAGTATTTT.

The chain carries TRBV14 and TRBJ2-5; D may be TRBD1 or TRBD2 (5 bases each). Germline V gives CDR1 SGHDN, CDR2 FVKESK. Trimming left V 5 bases short and J 5 bases short, with 12 bases between. This CDR3 region has 13 residues. This chain's CDR3 is CASSWGWGETQYF. The CDR3 coding sequence is TGTGCCAGCAGCTGGGGGTGGGGCGAGACCCAGTACTTC.

J is TRBJ1-3 and V is TRBV2, with D unresolved. The CDR3 totals 17 residues. Germline assignment: CDR1 SNHLY and CDR2 FYNNEI. Trimming removed 4 bases at V and 4 bases at J, with 20 bases between. CDR3 DNA sequence: TGTGCCAGCAGTGGATCAACCGGAGGGCTACGAGGAAACACCATATATTTT. Amino acid sequence: CASSGSTGGLRGNTIYF.

The chain is built from TRBV28 and TRBJ1-5; tentatively, D is TRBD1 (5 bases). Trimming removed 4 bases at V and 5 bases at J, with 15 bases between. This CDR3 spans 15 amino acids. Germline CDR1 MDHEN, CDR2 SYDVKM. CDR3 sequence: CASSSSVGEYQPQHF. DNA for the CDR3: TGTGCCAGCAGTTCCTCGGTAGGGGAGTATCAGCCCCAGCATTTT.

This clone was picked up a small number of times. V usage is TRBV7-9 and J usage is TRBJ2-7; TRBD1 aligns across 9 bases. CDR3 length equals 15 residues. Germline V gives CDR1 SEHNR, CDR2 FQNEAQ (reference sequence). V was clipped by 4 bases and J by 7 bases; unmatched bases: 11. The CDR3 loop reads CASSSQGQGLGEQYF. The CDR3 nucleotides read TGTGCCAGCAGCTCACAGGGACAGGGCTTGGGTGAGCAGTACTTC.

The V gene is TRBV3-1 (or the pseudogene TRBV3-2), the J gene TRBJ2-1; D remains unclear. The CDR3 loop spans 14 amino acids. Germline V gene sequence: CDR1 LGHDT, CDR2 YNNKEL (reference sequence). V shed 1 base and J shed 4 bases, with 8 bases lying between them. The CDR3 region is CASSQASRYNEQFF. CDR3 DNA sequence: TGTGCCAGCAGCCAAGCTTCTAGGTACAATGAGCAGTTCTTC.

The V call is TRBV7-9, the J call TRBJ1-4; no clear D gene. The germline CDR1 and CDR2 sequences are SEHNR and FQNEAQ (reference sequence). There are 11 residues in the CDR3. V lost 3 bases and J 4 bases, leaving 0 bases between the germline ends. DNA for the CDR3: TGTGCCAGCAGCTTTAATGAAAAACTGTTTTTT. It codes for CASSFNEKLFF.

The V and J genes are TRBV9 and TRBJ1-5, with TRBD1 as a possible D gene (5 bases). The germline V gene has CDR1 SGDLS and CDR2 YYNGEE. The V and J ends lost 3 bases and 2 bases respectively, with 12 bases between them. The CDR3 has 15 residues. The CDR3 protein is CASSAREDGNQPQHF. The CDR3 region has the DNA TGTGCCAGCAGCGCCAGGGAGGATGGCAATCAGCCCCAGCATTTT.

V usage is TRBV7-9 and J usage is TRBJ2-1; 13 nucleotides align to TRBD2. This CDR3 has 16 amino acids. Germline V gene data show CDR1 as SEHNR and CDR2 as FQNEAQ (reference sequence). Trimming at V came to 5 bases and at J to 0 bases, leaving 1 base not matched to a gene. Here the CDR3 reads CASSRTSGSSYNEQFF. The CDR3, as DNA: TGTGCCAGCAGCCGGACTAGCGGGAGCTCCTACAATGAGCAGTTCTTC. The full variable domain, rest sourced from reference TRBV7-9 and TRBJ2-1, is DTGVSQNPRHKITKRGQNVTFRCDPISEHNRLYWYRQTLGQGPEFLTYFQNEAQLEKSRLLSDRFSAERPKGSFSTLEIQRTEQGDSAMYLCASSRTSGSSYNEQFFGPGTRLTVL.